A selection of T cell receptor beta chains follows, all from one sample in a study of blood T cell repertoires in COVID-19. Libraries were prepared by immunoSEQ multiplex PCR; TCRdb keeps only in-frame clonotypes and omits some of them. The table has around 93,000 clones, around four fifths seen once. Sequencing used peripheral blood. The receptors here all came from an elderly woman with acute or convalescent COVID-19. CDR3s include the opening cysteine and the closing phenylalanine or tryptophan. Fields, in order: clone size, D gene, J gene, V gene, CDR3 protein, CDR3 DNA. D genes are given only for firm matches. Where a row states a size, it is once, few, many or the class of an expanded clone; other rows omit it.

clone size: -; D gene: -; J gene: TRBJ2-2; V gene: TRBV27; CDR3 protein: CASSSTGLTGELFF; CDR3 DNA: TGTGCCAGCAGTTCCACAGGGCTCACCGGGGAGCTGTTTTTT
clone size: -; D gene: -; J gene: TRBJ1-2; V gene: TRBV12-3/TRBV12-4; CDR3 protein: CASSFRTGYGYTF; CDR3 DNA: TGTGCCAGCAGTTTTCGTACAGGCTATGGCTACACCTTC
clone size: few; D gene: TRBD1; J gene: TRBJ1-2; V gene: TRBV10-1; CDR3 protein: CASSEERQGVCGYTF; CDR3 DNA: TGCGCCAGCAGTGAGGAACGACAGGGGGTTTGTGGCTACACCTTC
clone size: -; D gene: -; J gene: TRBJ2-7; V gene: TRBV27; CDR3 protein: CASSLQGSSSYEQYF; CDR3 DNA: TGTGCCAGCAGTTTACAGGGTTCAAGCTCCTACGAGCAGTACTTC
clone size: few; D gene: -; J gene: TRBJ1-6; V gene: TRBV6-1; CDR3 protein: CASSASGGAGDSPLHF; CDR3 DNA: TGTGCCAGCAGTGCCAGTGGGGGGGCGGGGGATTCACCCCTCCACTTT
clone size: -; D gene: TRBD1; J gene: TRBJ1-4; V gene: TRBV3-1/TRBV3-2; CDR3 protein: CASSYRGNEKLFF; CDR3 DNA: TGTGCCAGCAGCTACAGGGGTAATGAAAAACTGTTTTTT
clone size: -; D gene: TRBD2; J gene: TRBJ2-3; V gene: TRBV10-3; CDR3 protein: CAISGGTRSSTDTQYF; CDR3 DNA: TGTGCCATCAGTGGGGGGACTAGATCTAGCACAGATACGCAGTATTTT
clone size: -; D gene: TRBD1; J gene: TRBJ1-1; V gene: TRBV7-2; CDR3 protein: CASSIRTGAAFF; CDR3 DNA: TGTGCCAGCAGCATCAGGACAGGGGCCGCTTTCTTT
clone size: -; D gene: -; J gene: TRBJ1-3; V gene: TRBV3-1/TRBV3-2; CDR3 protein: CASSQTGPLSGNTIYF; CDR3 DNA: TGTGCCAGCAGCCAGACAGGTCCCCTCTCTGGAAACACCATATATTTT
clone size: -; D gene: -; J gene: TRBJ1-6; V gene: TRBV5-1; CDR3 protein: CASSLLPPSAPLHF; CDR3 DNA: TGCGCCAGCAGCCTCCTCCCACCGAGTGCACCCCTCCACTTT
clone size: -; D gene: -; J gene: TRBJ2-3; V gene: TRBV4-2; CDR3 protein: CASSQDRWWGGPHTQYF; CDR3 DNA: TGTGCCAGCAGCCAAGATCGTTGGTGGGGGGGGCCCCATACGCAGTATTTT
clone size: -; D gene: -; J gene: TRBJ2-3; V gene: TRBV11-2; CDR3 protein: CASSLDLAASTDTQYF; CDR3 DNA: TGTGCCAGCAGCTTAGATCTTGCGGCCAGCACAGATACGCAGTATTTT
clone size: -; D gene: TRBD1; J gene: TRBJ2-1; V gene: TRBV9; CDR3 protein: CASSVVGTDAYNEQFF; CDR3 DNA: TGTGCCAGCAGCGTAGTGGGGACAGATGCTTACAATGAGCAGTTCTTC
clone size: -; D gene: -; J gene: TRBJ1-3; V gene: TRBV9; CDR3 protein: CASSVMGQDSGNTIYF; CDR3 DNA: TGTGCCAGCAGCGTCATGGGGCAGGACTCTGGAAACACCATATATTTT
clone size: -; D gene: TRBD1; J gene: TRBJ1-4; V gene: TRBV18; CDR3 protein: CASSLGQGGEKLFF; CDR3 DNA: TGTGCCAGCTCCCTGGGACAGGGAGGAGAAAAACTGTTTTTT
clone size: -; D gene: TRBD1; J gene: TRBJ1-6; V gene: TRBV30; CDR3 protein: CAWSDRQGALGNSPLHF; CDR3 DNA: TGTGCCTGGAGCGATAGACAGGGGGCGCTGGGAAATTCACCCCTCCACTTT
clone size: -; D gene: TRBD1; J gene: TRBJ1-1; V gene: TRBV28; CDR3 protein: CASITGENTEAFF; CDR3 DNA: TGTGCCAGCATCACAGGGGAAAACACTGAAGCTTTCTTT
clone size: -; D gene: TRBD1; J gene: TRBJ1-1; V gene: TRBV29-1; CDR3 protein: CSAPVDRGTEAFF; CDR3 DNA: TGCAGCGCTCCCGTGGACAGGGGCACTGAAGCTTTCTTT
clone size: few; D gene: TRBD1; J gene: TRBJ2-2; V gene: TRBV13; CDR3 protein: CASSLRQGDTGELFF; CDR3 DNA: TGTGCCAGCAGCTTAAGACAGGGAGACACCGGGGAGCTGTTTTTT
clone size: -; D gene: -; J gene: TRBJ2-7; V gene: TRBV10-3; CDR3 protein: CAISESWGELNEQYF; CDR3 DNA: TGTGCCATCAGTGAGTCTTGGGGGGAGCTGAACGAGCAGTACTTC
clone size: few; D gene: TRBD2; J gene: TRBJ2-7; V gene: TRBV9; CDR3 protein: CASSPTSGGHLDEQYF; CDR3 DNA: TGTGCCAGCAGCCCGACTAGCGGGGGCCACCTAGACGAGCAGTACTTC
clone size: -; D gene: TRBD2; J gene: TRBJ2-7; V gene: TRBV18; CDR3 protein: CASSPGTSGYEQYF; CDR3 DNA: TGTGCCAGCTCACCAGGGACTAGCGGCTACGAGCAGTACTTC
clone size: -; D gene: -; J gene: TRBJ1-5; V gene: TRBV3-1/TRBV3-2; CDR3 protein: CASSPSAGLNQPQHF; CDR3 DNA: TGTGCCAGCAGCCCCAGCGCGGGGTTAAATCAGCCCCAGCATTTT
clone size: -; D gene: TRBD1; J gene: TRBJ2-5; V gene: TRBV28; CDR3 protein: CASSSPLTGETQYF; CDR3 DNA: TGTGCCAGCAGTTCACCCCTGACAGGGGAGACCCAGTACTTC
clone size: -; D gene: -; J gene: TRBJ2-3; V gene: TRBV19; CDR3 protein: CASSIQAGTDTQYF; CDR3 DNA: TGTGCCAGTAGTATACAAGCGGGCACAGATACGCAGTATTTT
clone size: -; D gene: TRBD1; J gene: TRBJ2-7; V gene: TRBV6-5; CDR3 protein: CASIQTGGPYEQYF; CDR3 DNA: TGTGCCAGCATCCAGACAGGGGGACCTTACGAGCAGTACTTC
clone size: -; D gene: TRBD1; J gene: TRBJ1-2; V gene: TRBV18; CDR3 protein: CASSPTGTGLWGYTF; CDR3 DNA: TGTGCCAGCTCACCGACCGGGACAGGCCTTTGGGGCTACACCTTC
clone size: -; D gene: -; J gene: TRBJ1-2; V gene: TRBV27; CDR3 protein: CASSVQGSYGYTF; CDR3 DNA: TGTGCCAGCAGCGTACAGGGAAGCTATGGCTACACCTTC
clone size: -; D gene: TRBD2; J gene: TRBJ2-7; V gene: TRBV15; CDR3 protein: CATSRGTSGKLEQYF; CDR3 DNA: TGTGCCACCAGCAGGGGGACTAGCGGGAAACTCGAGCAGTACTTC
clone size: -; D gene: TRBD1; J gene: TRBJ2-3; V gene: TRBV19; CDR3 protein: CASSPGQGPRTDTQYF; CDR3 DNA: TGTGCCAGTAGTCCAGGACAGGGCCCGCGCACAGATACGCAGTATTTT
clone size: -; D gene: -; J gene: TRBJ1-6; V gene: TRBV3-1/TRBV3-2; CDR3 protein: CASSQVPTDSSPLHF; CDR3 DNA: TGTGCCAGCAGCCAAGTACCGACAGACTCTTCACCCCTCCACTTT
clone size: once; D gene: -; J gene: TRBJ1-5; V gene: TRBV27; CDR3 protein: CASSSPLRNQPQHF; CDR3 DNA: TGTGCCAGCAGTTCCCCTTTGAGAAATCAGCCCCAGCATTTT
clone size: -; D gene: TRBD1; J gene: TRBJ1-1; V gene: TRBV7-2; CDR3 protein: CASSSRTGGGGMNTEAFF; CDR3 DNA: TGTGCCAGCAGCTCTCGGACAGGGGGAGGCGGAATGAACACTGAAGCTTTCTTT
clone size: once; D gene: TRBD1; J gene: TRBJ1-5; V gene: TRBV5-8; CDR3 protein: CASSAGTDRNQPQHF; CDR3 DNA: TGTGCCAGCAGCGCGGGGACAGACCGAAATCAGCCCCAGCATTTT
clone size: -; D gene: -; J gene: TRBJ1-2; V gene: TRBV2; CDR3 protein: CASSLEGNYGYTF; CDR3 DNA: TGTGCCAGCAGTCTGGAGGGAAACTATGGCTACACCTTC
clone size: -; D gene: -; J gene: TRBJ1-2; V gene: TRBV14; CDR3 protein: CASSQERVRNGYTF; CDR3 DNA: TGTGCCAGCAGCCAAGAGAGAGTGAGGAATGGCTACACCTTC
clone size: -; D gene: -; J gene: TRBJ1-5; V gene: TRBV10-3; CDR3 protein: CAISQSFIGQGGQPQHF; CDR3 DNA: TGTGCCATCAGTCAATCCTTCATCGGACAAGGTGGGCAGCCCCAGCATTTT
clone size: few; D gene: -; J gene: TRBJ1-2; V gene: TRBV28; CDR3 protein: CASSLSMTANYGYTF; CDR3 DNA: TGTGCCAGCAGTTTATCCATGACAGCTAACTATGGCTACACCTTC